Below are 29 T cell receptor beta chains sequenced from a single sample in a study of blood T cell repertoires in COVID-19. This table comes from immunoSEQ multiplex PCR, and its TCRdb copy is limited to in-frame clones, with some not included. The repertoire holds more than 200,000 clones, with approximately 83% as singletons. The sequenced material came from peripheral blood. The source of these receptors is a woman between 40 and 55 years old with active or convalescent COVID-19.

The chain has TRBV12-3 or TRBV12-4 and TRBJ2-7; 7 bases fit TRBD2. The CDR3 spans 12 residues. V lost 6 bases and J lost 5; bases outside the gene matches: 4. This CDR3 reads CASRNRGDEQYF. CDR3 sequence (DNA): TGTGCCAGCAGAAACCGGGGGGACGAGCAGTACTTC.

This chain uses TRBV19 with TRBJ2-5, with TRBD1 as a possible D gene (6 bases). Trimming removed 8 bases at V and 2 bases at J, with 12 bases between. The CDR3 runs 13 residues. CDR1 is LNHDA and CDR2 is SQIVND in the germline V gene (reference sequence). The chain's CDR3 is CASSWTDQETQYF. Written as DNA, the CDR3 is TGTGCCAGTTCCTGGACAGATCAAGAGACCCAGTACTTC.

The V gene is TRBV15, the J gene TRBJ2-1; TRBD1 matches 10 bases. Germline loops: CDR1 LNHNV, CDR2 YYDKDF (reference sequence). The ends lost 0 bases at V and 9 bases at J; junction bases unmatched: 8. This CDR3 has 16 residues. The CDR3 region has the DNA TGTGCCACCAGCAGAGAGACAGGGGGCTCTATCATTGAGCAGTTCTTC. Its translation is CATSRETGGSIIEQFF.

The chain links TRBV27 to TRBJ2-2, with 8 positions matching TRBD1. Germline CDR1 is MNHEY and CDR2 is SMNVEV (reference sequence). The CDR3 is 15 amino acids. V trimming: 5 bases; J trimming: 4 bases; junction bases outside the gene matches: 6. CDR3 region: CASSPTGVVTGELFF. DNA for the CDR3: TGTGCCAGCAGTCCGACAGGGGTCGTCACCGGGGAGCTGTTTTTT.

This sequence joins TRBV4-3 and TRBJ2-2, with 7 positions matching TRBD1. The CDR3 is 16 residues long. Per the germline V gene, CDR1 is LGHNA and CDR2 is YSLEER. V lost 1 base and J lost 1; bases outside the gene matches: 3. As DNA, the CDR3 is TGCGCCAGCAGCCAAGGCCGGGACAGGAACACCGGGGAGCTGTTTTTT. Its translation: CASSQGRDRNTGELFF.

The V call is TRBV5-1, the J call TRBJ1-1; 10 bases are a match to TRBD1. This CDR3 has 18 amino acids. CDR1 and CDR2 (germline): SGHRS, YFSETQ. The V gene end was trimmed by 4 bases and the J gene end by 5 bases; junction bases not matched to a gene: 17. CDR3 nucleotides: TGCGCCAGCAGCATCGGGACAGGGGAACTAAGGGATGGGACTGAAGCTTTCTTT. It codes for CASSIGTGELRDGTEAFF. Looking up the rest from reference TRBV5-1 and TRBJ1-1 gives the full variable domain: KAGVTQTPRYLIKTRGQQVTLSCSPISGHRSVSWYQQTPGQGLQFLFEYFSETQRNKGNFPGRFSGRQFSNSRSEMNVSTLELGDSALYLCASSIGTGELRDGTEAFFGQGTRLTVV.

This rearrangement joins TRBV4-2 to TRBJ1-2; 11 bases agree with TRBD1. Germline CDR1 LGHNA, CDR2 YNFKEQ. With V trimmed by 0 bases and J by 8 bases, 8 bases remained unmatched. The CDR3 has 16 residues. The CDR3 DNA reads as TGTGCCAGCAGCCAAGAGAGGACAGGGGGCTCTAAAGGCTACACCTTC. Its protein product is CASSQERTGGSKGYTF.

The chain is built from TRBV7-9 and TRBJ2-5, with a possible D match to TRBD1 (6 bases). The germline V gene encodes CDR1 SEHNR and CDR2 FQNEAQ (reference sequence). The length of the CDR3 is 15 residues. V was clipped by 3 bases and J by 7 bases, with 18 bases between them. CDR3 region: CASSFSWTATGTQYF. In DNA, the CDR3 is TGTGCCAGCAGCTTTAGTTGGACAGCCACGGGGACCCAGTACTTC.

This chain uses TRBV3-1 (or the pseudogene TRBV3-2) with TRBJ1-2; 12 positions match TRBD1. With 2 bases clipped from V and 0 bases from J, the junction kept 7 bases outside the gene matches. This CDR3 is built from 18 residues. The germline gives CDR1 LGHDT, CDR2 YNNKEL (reference sequence). CDR3 loop: CASSQPRDRGLPNYGYTF. The CDR3 nucleotides read TGTGCCAGCAGCCAACCTCGGGACAGGGGGCTCCCTAACTATGGCTACACCTTC.

The chain employs TRBV28 and TRBJ2-1; D might be TRBD2 (5 bases). V shed 5 bases and J shed 4 bases, with 12 bases lying between them. Per germline, CDR1 MDHEN and CDR2 SYDVKM. This CDR3 is 14 amino acids long. Here the CDR3 DNA reads TGTGCCAGCAGTGAGCGGCCGAAATACAATGAGCAGTTCTTC. Residues: CASSERPKYNEQFF.

The chain carries TRBV18 and TRBJ2-7, with 7 bases fitting TRBD1. Germline values: CDR1 KGHSH, CDR2 LQKENI. The CDR3 runs 15 residues. Trimming at V came to 3 bases and at J to 1 base, leaving 6 bases not matched to a gene. The CDR3 region has the DNA TGTGCCAGCTCACCTCTACAGGGGCCGTCCTACGAGCAGTACTTC. Residues: CASSPLQGPSYEQYF.

The gene calls are TRBV5-1 and TRBJ2-7; D is possibly TRBD2 (5 bases). Germline V gives CDR1 SGHRS, CDR2 YFSETQ. V was trimmed by 0 bases and J by 9 bases, leaving 16 bases between them. This CDR3 is built from 14 residues. CDR3 DNA: TGCGCCAGCAGCTTGGGGAGCCTTCAGAGCGGGCAGTACTTC. Translating it yields CASSLGSLQSGQYF.

V usage is TRBV30 and J usage is TRBJ1-1, with TRBD1 identical over 7 bases. The CDR3 runs 12 residues. Germline CDR1 is GTSNPN and CDR2 is SVGIG (reference sequence). Unmatched junction bases numbered 3, after V lost 3 bases and J lost 5 bases. The CDR3 spells CAWSRQGTEAFF. CDR3 DNA sequence: TGTGCCTGGAGCCGACAGGGAACTGAAGCTTTCTTT. Complete variable domain (other parts from reference TRBV30 and TRBJ1-1): SQTIHQWPATLVQPVGSPLSLECTVEGTSNPNLYWYRQAAGRGLQLLFYSVGIGQISSEVPQNLSASRPQDRQFILSSKKLLLSDSGFYLCAWSRQGTEAFFGQGTRLTVV.

The rearrangement joins TRBV6-5 to TRBJ1-5, with D uncertain. This CDR3 region has 13 residues. V was trimmed by 2 bases and J by 4 bases, leaving 6 bases between them. Germline CDR1 MNHEY, CDR2 SVGAGI. CDR3 sequence reads: CASSYDTNQPQHF. CDR3 DNA: TGTGCCAGCAGTTACGACACGAATCAGCCCCAGCATTTT.

The genes are TRBV6-5 and TRBJ2-1; 11 bases line up with TRBD2. V lost 7 bases, J lost 5 bases, and 4 bases stayed unmatched. The CDR3 contains 14 residues. Per the germline V gene, CDR1 is MNHEY and CDR2 is SVGAGI. CDR3: CASISTSGNNEQFF. The CDR3 nucleotides read TGTGCCAGCATCTCGACTAGCGGGAACAATGAGCAGTTCTTC.

The V and J genes are TRBV19 and TRBJ2-3; 9 bases are shared with TRBD1. The germline V gene encodes CDR1 LNHDA and CDR2 SQIVND (reference sequence). The junction had 9 bases not matched to a gene; V was cut back by 6 bases and J by 2 bases. The CDR3 consists of 16 residues. Written as DNA, the CDR3 is TGTGCCAGTAGCGATCCGGGACAGGGAAACACAGATACGCAGTATTTT. Encoded protein: CASSDPGQGNTDTQYF.

The chain recombines TRBV7-3 with TRBJ2-2; D remains unclear. V lost 6 bases and J lost 3, with 8 bases in between. The CDR3 totals 13 residues. Germline V lookup: CDR1 SGHTA, CDR2 FQGTGA. This CDR3 is CASSPQYTGELFF. The DNA of the CDR3 is TGTGCCAGCAGTCCACAATACACCGGGGAGCTGTTTTTT.

The genes are TRBV30 and TRBJ1-1; no clear D. The germline V gene encodes CDR1 GTSNPN and CDR2 SVGIG (reference sequence). The CDR3 has 13 amino acids. The V gene lost 0 bases and the J gene lost 0 bases, with 5 bases spanning the gap. The CDR3 spells CAWSVVVNTEAFF. CDR3 DNA sequence: TGTGCCTGGAGTGTTGTAGTGAACACTGAAGCTTTCTTT.

The rearrangement uses TRBV7-2 and TRBJ1-3; maybe TRBD1 (5 bases). This CDR3 has 15 amino acids. V dropped 1 base and J dropped 4 bases, with 11 bases sitting between them. From germline, CDR1 is SGHTA and CDR2 FQGNSA. Here the CDR3 reads CASSLVGRAGNTIYF. CDR3 in DNA: TGTGCCAGCAGCTTAGTAGGCAGGGCCGGAAACACCATATATTTT.

This chain links TRBV9 with TRBJ2-3, with D maybe TRBD2 (5 bases). CDR3 length equals 14 residues. Germline V CDR1 and CDR2: SGDLS, YYNGEE. The V end lost 7 bases, the J end lost 4 bases, and 16 bases lay between the germline ends. The CDR3 loop is CASAETGNSDTQYF. The CDR3 DNA sequence: TGTGCCAGCGCTGAGACGGGGAACTCAGATACGCAGTATTTT.

The V call is TRBV24-1, the J call TRBJ1-2; maybe TRBD1 (6 bases). This CDR3 has 15 amino acids. Per germline, CDR1 KGHDR and CDR2 SFDVKD. With 5 bases removed from V and 4 bases from J, the gap between germline ends came to 16 bases. CDR3 residues: CATSGRTEAVYGYTF. CDR3 bases: TGTGCCACCAGTGGGCGGACAGAGGCGGTCTATGGCTACACCTTC.

In regard to this clone: A much larger clone lies a single base off, so this may be a read error. The rearrangement links TRBV5-6 to TRBJ1-2; maybe TRBD1 (6 bases). Per the germline V gene, CDR1 is SGHDT and CDR2 is YYEEEE. CDR3 length: 13 amino acids. The germline V and J ends were trimmed by 4 bases and 1 base, with 8 bases remaining between them. Written as DNA, the CDR3 is TGTGCCAGCAGCGGACAGCTTAACTATGGCTACACCTTC. Encoded protein: CASSGQLNYGYTF. The complete variable domain, with remaining parts taken from reference TRBV5-6 and TRBJ1-2, reads DAGVTQSPTHLIKTRGQQVTLRCSPKSGHDTVSWYQQALGQGPQFIFQYYEEEERQRGNFPDRFSGHQFPNYSSELNVNALLLGDSALYLCASSGQLNYGYTFGSGTRLTVV.

This chain joins TRBV10-3 and TRBJ1-5, with D maybe TRBD1 (6 bases). CDR3 length equals 16 residues. Germline CDR1 and CDR2: ENHRY and SYGVKD. Trimming took 7 bases from V and 4 from J, leaving 20 bases between them. The CDR3 reads CAITPDGTNLNQPQHF. The CDR3 DNA follows: TGTGCCATCACCCCGGACGGGACAAACCTAAATCAGCCCCAGCATTTT.

Regarding this clone: This sample includes further DNA sequences coding for the same CDR3. The rearrangement joins TRBV6-2 or TRBV6-3 to TRBJ1-1; D remains unclear. The CDR3 has 13 amino acids. Looked up from germline, CDR1 is MNHEY and CDR2 is SVGEGT. Trimming took 3 bases from V and 1 from J, leaving 6 bases between them. CDR3 region: CASSYTGNTEAFF. In DNA form, the CDR3 reads TGTGCCAGCAGTTATACTGGGAACACTGAAGCTTTCTTT.

The J gene is TRBJ2-1, the V gene TRBV12-5; D perhaps matches TRBD2 (5 bases). The germline gives CDR1 LGHNT, CDR2 FRNRAP. V lost 2 bases, J lost 3 bases, and 8 bases lay in between. The CDR3 runs 14 residues. This CDR3 reads CASGLRESYNEQFF. The CDR3 coding sequence is TGTGCTAGTGGTTTGAGGGAGAGCTACAATGAGCAGTTCTTC.

V gene TRBV4-1 combines with J gene TRBJ2-3; TRBD1 aligns across 9 bases. The CDR3 is 15 amino acids. Per the germline V gene, CDR1 is MGHRA and CDR2 is YSYEKL. The ends lost 4 bases at V and 5 bases at J; junction bases unmatched: 7. Here the CDR3 reads CASSPRDRVLDTQYF. In DNA form, the CDR3 reads TGCGCCAGCAGCCCCCGGGACAGGGTTTTAGATACGCAGTATTTT.

This clone has a handful of counts. The V call is TRBV10-3, the J call TRBJ2-7; 11 nucleotides agree with TRBD2. The CDR3 runs to 17 residues. Trimming removed 10 bases from V and 1 base from J; junction bases left unmatched: 15. The V gene's germline CDR1 is ENHRY and CDR2 SYGVKD. The CDR3 protein is CATLVAGGPTNSYEQYF. The CDR3 region has the DNA TGTGCCACTCTCGTAGCGGGAGGGCCAACGAATTCCTACGAGCAGTACTTC.

CDR3: CASSFNGRASGNTIYF. The DNA of the CDR3 is TGTGCCAGCAGCTTCAATGGCAGGGCCTCTGGAAACACCATATATTTT. The rearrangement joins TRBV13 to TRBJ1-3; a possible D gene is TRBD1 (5 bases). Deletions cut 3 bases from V and 0 bases from J, with 12 bases between. Germline values: CDR1 PRHDT, CDR2 FYEKMQ (reference sequence). The CDR3 spans 16 residues.

This chain links TRBV29-1 with TRBJ1-2; weak D call: TRBD1 (6 bases). The CDR3 runs 15 residues. Between the trimmed V and J ends, which lost 4 bases and 8 bases, there was a span of 23 bases. Per the germline V gene, CDR1 is SQVTM and CDR2 is ANQGSEA. In nucleotides, the CDR3 is TGCAGCGTTGGTAGCAGGGGCAGGGAAACTATCGGCTACACCTTC. Its translation: CSVGSRGRETIGYTF.